The clone carrying this T cell receptor beta chain was seen just once. The data were taken from a study of shared clonotypes between healthy human individuals. At deep level, the assay was performed. Roughly 200 ng DNA, about 28,000 T cell genomes, went into each sorted-subset replicate PCR. The data were produced by immunoSEQ multiplex PCR, yet TCRdb's version contains in-frame clones alone and is incomplete. The sample shows just over 2,000,000 clones, roughly 94% of them seen only once. Unmatched junction bases numbered 5, after V lost 2 bases and J lost 12 bases. The CDR3 sequence is 13 residues long. Germline V gives CDR1 MNHEY, CDR2 SVGAGI. It was CD45RO-negative cells, positively selected for CCR7, that made up naive CD8 cells, with terminally differentiated effector memory CD45RA+ cells excluded. The donors, healthy adults who were HIV-negative, had experienced no recent acute infections or vaccinations.

The source of this sequence is a young man in good health. Input material: naive CD8+ T cells sorted from blood. The chain uses TRBV6-5 and TRBJ1-4; 8 bases line up with TRBD1. The CDR3 coding sequence is TGTGCCAGCAGTTACGGTGGGACAGGCGAACTGTTTTTT. Its protein product is CASSYGGTGELFF.